This TCR beta chain was identified in a study of blood T cell repertoires in COVID-19. Whole-study context: COVID-19 samples collected from the United States, Italy and Spain covered acute and convalescent phases. The analysed material was cDNA or gDNA that came from T cells, B-cell-depleted T cells, or PBMCs.

CDR1 and CDR2 from the germline V gene are SGDLS and YYNGEE. This CDR3 spans 14 amino acids. The ends were cut back, 4 bases at V and 2 bases at J, with 13 bases in the middle. Original handling: Amplification of reference gene primers provided the estimated nucleated cell counts. Using immunoSEQ multiplex PCR, the repertoire was profiled, and TCRdb retains in-frame clones only, with some absent. V and J calls and clone size follow that table, whereas D and trimming were derived from the DNA. The sample records around 150,000 clones, around 92% being singletons. Enrolled during active infection, Seattle patients were then followed longitudinally.

The chain has TRBV9 and TRBJ2-7, with D possibly matching TRBD1 (5 bases). Sequencing was done on a sample of peripheral blood. The TCR originated in a man in his thirties or forties with COVID-19, enrolled during active disease. The CDR3: CASSLGPGPYEQYF. DNA of the CDR3: TGTGCCAGCAGCCTAGGCCCAGGGCCCTACGAGCAGTACTTC.